This entry features one TCR beta chain sequence. Its matching antigen is unknown. This entry comes from a study of spatial heterogeneity in lung cancer. On the study more broadly: Raw-read counts averaged over ten per unique TCR and UMI combination.

MiXCR, run by TCRdb on the 5' RACE reads, gives a single entry per CDR3 protein. The sample yields 100,000 or so distinct CDR3 sequences, 3.5% to 5% seen once. Time point indicated: sample taken at primary tumor resection. Researchers sequenced whole RNA taken from tumor, nontumor lung or frozen PBMC without sorting. General study findings and limits: Tumor mutation counts were tracked by expanded intratumoral alpha and beta TCR counts. Coverage of tumor T cells, an estimated figure, was about 6.3% for alpha and about 13% for beta chains.

J lost 9 bases, V lost 10 bases, and 14 bases had no gene match. This CDR3 spans 14 amino acids. Germline values: CDR1 SGHAT, CDR2 FQNNGV. Sequenced material: lung tumor tissue, taken at surgery. The receptor's source is a male donor with early-stage non-small cell lung cancer. The chain carries TRBV11-2 and TRBJ2-1, with 8 bases aligning to TRBD1. DNA of the CDR3: TGTGCCACCCCAGGGGGCGGGGTTAGGGGTGAGCAGTTCTTC. Its translation is CATPGGGVRGEQFF.